A single sample gave rise to the 28 T cell receptor beta chains below, sequenced in a study of blood T cell repertoires in COVID-19. The table came from immunoSEQ multiplex PCR; TCRdb's copy has only in-frame clones and leaves some out. The data contain under 250,000 clones, approximately 85% of them singletons. Sequenced: peripheral blood. The receptors were gathered from a man aged 50 or older with COVID-19, enrolled during active disease.

The V gene is TRBV5-4, the J gene TRBJ1-6; D remains unclear. Germline V gene data show CDR1 as SGHNT and CDR2 as YYREEE (reference sequence). Trimming shortened V by 0 bases and J by 3 bases, and 10 bases separated the two germline ends. The CDR3 length is 16 residues. The CDR3 here is CASSLAGQLYNSPLHF. The CDR3 DNA follows: TGTGCCAGCAGCTTGGCAGGCCAACTCTATAATTCACCCCTCCACTTT.

V and J are TRBV7-8 and TRBJ1-1; TRBD1 is a possible D gene (5 bases). The CDR3 has 16 residues. V was cut by 1 base and J by 4 bases, with 16 bases left in between. Germline-derived CDR1 and CDR2 are SGHVS and FQNEAQ. CDR3 nucleotide sequence: TGTGCCAGCAGCTTAGGGGGAGGGGCCTTGGTCACTGAAGCTTTCTTT. Amino acid sequence: CASSLGGGALVTEAFF.

The table lists this clone with a count of one. This chain connects TRBV7-8 to TRBJ2-2; 8 bases fit TRBD2. With 5 bases clipped from V and 5 bases from J, the junction kept 7 bases outside the gene matches. This CDR3 has 15 residues. From germline, CDR1 is SGHVS and CDR2 FQNEAQ. Here the CDR3 reads CASSRGGGRTGELFF. DNA for the CDR3: TGTGCCAGCAGCCGAGGCGGGGGGCGAACCGGGGAGCTGTTTTTT.

This clone was detected only a few times. V and J are TRBV6-4 and TRBJ1-5; TRBD1 matches at 7 bases. This CDR3 is 20 amino acids long. Germline V gene data show CDR1 as MRHNA and CDR2 as SNTAGT. Trimming at V came to 0 bases and at J to 5 bases, leaving 19 bases not matched to a gene. The chain's CDR3 is CASSDSKAGGSSSNHQPQHF. The CDR3, as DNA: TGTGCCAGCAGTGACTCGAAGGCAGGGGGGTCCAGCTCCAACCATCAGCCCCAGCATTTT.

The chain links TRBV18 to TRBJ2-1, with 8 bases identical to TRBD2. The germline V gene encodes CDR1 KGHSH and CDR2 LQKENI. This CDR3 has 17 amino acids. Trimming cost V 2 bases and J 4 bases; bases outside gene matches: 10. In DNA, the CDR3 is TGTGCCAGCTCACCATCGAACCAGGGACTAGTATACAATGAGCAGTTCTTC. It translates to CASSPSNQGLVYNEQFF.

V usage is TRBV12-3 or TRBV12-4 and J usage is TRBJ1-5; no definite D call. Trimming stripped 6 bases from V and 7 bases from J, with 13 bases between. CDR3 length: 13 residues. As DNA, the CDR3 is TGTGCCAGCAGCCCTGGAGGAGGCCAGCCCCAGCATTTT. Protein: CASSPGGGQPQHF.

This chain connects TRBV7-8 to TRBJ1-4, with D perhaps matching TRBD1 (6 bases). Trimming shortened V by 3 bases and J by 5 bases, and 19 bases separated the two germline ends. This CDR3 spans 17 amino acids. From germline, CDR1 is SGHVS and CDR2 FQNEAQ. Here the CDR3 DNA reads TGTGCCAGCAGCTTTCAGACAGGCCCCGGTGGCAATGAAAAACTGTTTTTT. It is translated as CASSFQTGPGGNEKLFF. The whole variable domain, remainder taken from reference TRBV7-8 and TRBJ1-4, is GAGVSQSPRYKVAKRGQDVALRCDPISGHVSLFWYQQALGQGPEFLTYFQNEAQLDKSGLPSDRFFAERPEGSVSTLKIQRTQQEDSAVYLCASSFQTGPGGNEKLFFGSGTQLSVL.

The chain carries TRBV6-6 and TRBJ2-7, with no clear D. The V gene lost 7 bases and the J gene lost 6 bases, with 19 bases spanning the gap. Germline values: CDR1 MNHNY, CDR2 SVGAGI (reference sequence). The CDR3 is 14 residues long. The CDR3 sequence is CASTPTPVLREQYF. For the CDR3, the DNA is TGTGCCAGCACTCCCACTCCCGTACTACGCGAGCAGTACTTC.

V and J are TRBV9 and TRBJ2-3; TRBD1 agrees at 7 bases. The length of the CDR3 is 17 residues. Trimming removed 1 base from V and 0 bases from J; junction bases left unmatched: 8. Germline V gives CDR1 SGDLS, CDR2 YYNGEE. The CDR3 is CASSVNRDSPSTDTQYF. CDR3 DNA: TGTGCCAGCAGCGTAAACCGGGACAGCCCTAGCACAGATACGCAGTATTTT.

The chain couples TRBV5-5 to TRBJ2-2; 7 positions match TRBD2. The CDR3 is made up of 15 amino acids. The germline V gene has CDR1 SGHKS and CDR2 YYEKEE (reference sequence). Trimming at V came to 1 base and at J to 6 bases, leaving 6 bases not matched to a gene. CDR3 DNA sequence: TGTGCCAGCAGCTTGAGAGCGGGGTCCCCCGGGGAGCTGTTTTTT. This translates into CASSLRAGSPGELFF. The complete variable domain, with remaining parts taken from reference TRBV5-5 and TRBJ2-2, reads DAGVTQSPTHLIKTRGQQVTLRCSPISGHKSVSWYQQVLGQGPQFIFQYYEKEERGRGNFPDRFSARQFPNYSSELNVNALLLGDSALYLCASSLRAGSPGELFFGEGSRLTVL.

This clone showed up just a few times. The CDR3 DNA is TGCGCCAGCAGCCAGCCGGGAGGGGCCAATCAGCCCCAGCATTTT. Encoded protein: CASSQPGGANQPQHF. The J gene is TRBJ1-5, the V gene TRBV4-1, with D possibly being TRBD1 (5 bases). V was trimmed by 3 bases and J by 3 bases, leaving 12 bases between them. There are 15 residues in the CDR3. Germline CDR1 reads MGHRA; CDR2 reads YSYEKL.

This chain links TRBV10-3 with TRBJ2-5; perhaps TRBD2 as D (6 bases). Deletions cut 3 bases from V and 2 bases from J, with 10 bases between. Germline V gene sequence: CDR1 ENHRY, CDR2 SYGVKD. This CDR3 is built from 14 residues. The CDR3 DNA reads as TGTGCCATCAGTGATACTGCGGGACAAGAGACCCAGTACTTC. Translation: CAISDTAGQETQYF.

The DNA for the CDR3 is TGTGCCAGCAGCAGAACCGGGACAGGCTTAGCGGGTTCTATTCGCGAGCAGTACTTC. It translates to CASSRTGTGLAGSIREQYF. This chain joins TRBV7-8 and TRBJ2-7; TRBD1 is a possible D gene (8 bases). V dropped 5 bases and J dropped 6 bases, with 32 bases sitting between them. The CDR3 sequence is 19 residues long. CDR1 SGHVS and CDR2 FQNEAQ come from the germline V gene.

The chain recombines TRBV27 with TRBJ1-2; TRBD1 aligns across 8 bases. Germline V lookup: CDR1 MNHEY, CDR2 SMNVEV (reference sequence). Germline trimming cut 4 bases from V and 7 bases from J; bases unmatched to any gene: 5. The CDR3 spans 13 residues. CDR3 amino acids: CASSSDRGSGYTF. CDR3 DNA sequence: TGTGCCAGCAGTTCCGACAGGGGTTCTGGCTACACCTTC.

The chain combines TRBV11-2 with TRBJ2-3; 13 bases are a match to TRBD2. V dropped 5 bases and J dropped 7; count of bases not matched to a gene: 18. CDR1 SGHAT and CDR2 FQNNGV come from the germline V gene. The CDR3 contains 19 residues. The CDR3 loop is CASSGLAGDPNSWTHTQYF. The CDR3 DNA follows: TGTGCCAGCAGCGGACTAGCGGGGGACCCCAACTCATGGACACATACGCAGTATTTT.

The CDR3 DNA reads TGTGCCAGCAGCTTAACGAATGGAGGCCATGAAGCTTTCTTT. This codes for CASSLTNGGHEAFF. The chain employs TRBV7-3 and TRBJ1-1; no reliable D call. Per germline, CDR1 SGHTA and CDR2 FQGTGA. The ends were cut back, 0 bases at V and 7 bases at J, with 12 bases in the middle. The CDR3 length is 14 residues.

The rearrangement joins TRBV21-1 to TRBJ1-6. TRBV21-1 is classified as a pseudogene. The CDR3 consists of 14 residues. The CDR3 DNA sequence: TGTGCCAGCAGCAACGGGAGGGGGGTTTCACCCCTCCACTTT. This sequence encodes CASSNGRGVSPLHF.

The chain has TRBV6-5 and TRBJ1-6; 8 bases match TRBD1. The CDR3 has 15 residues. The V segment lost 2 bases and the J segment 7 bases; nucleotides outside the gene matches: 4. Germline V gene data show CDR1 as MNHEY and CDR2 as SVGAGI. The CDR3 nucleotides are TGTGCCAGCAGTTACGGAACAGGGGGGAATTCACCCCTCCACTTT. It translates to CASSYGTGGNSPLHF.

The gene calls are TRBV11-1 and TRBJ1-1; no firm D call. V lost 5 bases to trimming and J lost 5 bases, with 12 bases between them. Germline V gene data show CDR1 as SGHAT and CDR2 as FQDESV (reference sequence). CDR3 size: 13 residues. CDR3 in DNA: TGTGCCAGCAGCCCAATAAGAGGAACTGAAGCTTTCTTT. Protein sequence: CASSPIRGTEAFF.

The chain carries TRBV11-1 and TRBJ1-1; D unresolved. The V end lost 0 bases, the J end lost 6 bases, and 14 bases lay between the germline ends. This CDR3 comprises 15 residues. Germline V gene data show CDR1 as SGHAT and CDR2 as FQDESV (reference sequence). CDR3 in amino acids: CASSLAYFRGAEAFF. DNA for the CDR3: TGTGCCAGCAGCTTAGCGTATTTCCGCGGCGCTGAAGCTTTCTTT. Together with reference TRBV11-1 and TRBJ1-1, the CDR3 gives the full variable domain: EAEVAQSPRYKITEKSQAVAFWCDPISGHATLYWYRQILGQGPELLVQFQDESVVDDSQLPKDRFSAERLKGVDSTLKIQPAELGDSAMYLCASSLAYFRGAEAFFGQGTRLTVV.

The rearrangement uses TRBV5-4 and TRBJ2-5, with D hard to call. CDR3 length equals 11 residues. The V end was cut by 1 base, the J end by 7 bases, with 5 bases between. Germline lookup yields CDR1 SGHNT and CDR2 YYREEE (reference sequence). CDR3 region: CASSLFGTQYF. In nucleotides, the CDR3 is TGTGCCAGCAGCTTGTTCGGGACCCAGTACTTC. Together with reference TRBV5-4 and TRBJ2-5, the CDR3 gives the full variable domain: ETGVTQSPTHLIKTRGQQVTLRCSSQSGHNTVSWYQQALGQGPQFIFQYYREEENGRGNFPPRFSGLQFPNYSSELNVNALELDDSALYLCASSLFGTQYFGPGTRLLVL.

The genes are TRBV28 and TRBJ1-5; maybe TRBD1 (5 bases). V was cut by 7 bases and J by 6 bases, with 13 bases left in between. CDR3 length: 13 residues. Germline V gives CDR1 MDHEN, CDR2 SYDVKM. The CDR3 here is CASKDSGPQPQHF. CDR3 coding DNA: TGTGCCAGCAAAGACTCAGGGCCTCAGCCCCAGCATTTT.

The chain employs TRBV5-1 and TRBJ2-2, with D possibly being TRBD2 (6 bases). Between the trimmed V and J ends, which lost 0 bases and 4 bases, there was a span of 13 bases. Looked up from germline, CDR1 is SGHRS and CDR2 is YFSETQ. The CDR3 extends over 16 amino acids. In DNA, the CDR3 is TGCGCCAGCAGCTTGGACCGCGGGGCAGCCACCGGGGAGCTGTTTTTT. Protein product: CASSLDRGAATGELFF.

The chain combines TRBV2 with TRBJ2-1, with 9 nucleotides matching TRBD1. This CDR3 has 13 amino acids. Germline CDR1 and CDR2: SNHLY and FYNNEI. J lost 8 bases, V lost 8 bases, and 7 bases had no gene match. In DNA form, the CDR3 reads TGTGCCAGCGGAAACAGGGGGCGGGATGAGCAGTTCTTC. Translating it yields CASGNRGRDEQFF.

This chain connects TRBV7-2 to TRBJ2-7; possible D gene TRBD1, 5 bases. The germline V gene has CDR1 SGHTA and CDR2 FQGNSA. V dropped 5 bases and J dropped 6 bases, with 23 bases sitting between them. The CDR3 spans 16 residues. The CDR3 loop is CASSVQDSFLHGEQYF. DNA for the CDR3: TGTGCCAGCAGCGTTCAAGACAGTTTTCTGCATGGCGAGCAGTACTTC.

The chain couples TRBV4-2 to TRBJ2-1; D unresolved. CDR3 length: 15 residues. The V end lost 4 bases, the J end lost 1 base, and 11 bases lay between the germline ends. Germline V gene data show CDR1 as LGHNA and CDR2 as YNFKEQ. The CDR3 sequence is CASSLGTSSYNEQFF. In nucleotides, the CDR3 is TGTGCCAGCAGCCTGGGCACGTCGTCCTACAATGAGCAGTTCTTC.

About this clone itself: The sample has other DNA sequences that encode this CDR3 too. The CDR3 protein is CASSLTGSYEQYF. DNA for the CDR3: TGTGCCAGCAGTTTAACGGGGTCCTACGAGCAGTACTTC. The chain carries TRBV27 and TRBJ2-7; D is perhaps TRBD2 (5 bases). CDR1 MNHEY and CDR2 SMNVEV come from the germline V gene (reference sequence). Trimming removed 2 bases from V and 1 base from J, with 6 bases in between. This CDR3 region has 13 residues.

The chain is built from TRBV4-3 and TRBJ2-4, with D perhaps matching TRBD1 (6 bases). The CDR3 is 14 amino acids. V was trimmed by 0 bases and J by 9 bases, leaving 12 bases between them. CDR1 is LGHNA and CDR2 is YSLEER in the germline V gene. For the CDR3, the DNA is TGCGCCAGCAGCCAAGATCACGGACAGAGCATTCAGTACTTC. This gives the protein CASSQDHGQSIQYF.